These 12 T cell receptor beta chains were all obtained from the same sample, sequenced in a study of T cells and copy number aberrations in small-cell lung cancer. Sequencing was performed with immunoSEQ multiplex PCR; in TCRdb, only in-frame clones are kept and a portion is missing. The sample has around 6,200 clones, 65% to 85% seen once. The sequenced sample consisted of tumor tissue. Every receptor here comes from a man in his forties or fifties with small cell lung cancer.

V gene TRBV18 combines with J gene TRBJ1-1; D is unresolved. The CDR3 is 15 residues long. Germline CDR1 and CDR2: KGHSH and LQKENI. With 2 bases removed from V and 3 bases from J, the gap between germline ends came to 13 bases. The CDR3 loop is CASSPNPTQDTEAFF. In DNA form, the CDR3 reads TGTGCCAGCTCACCAAATCCGACCCAGGACACTGAAGCTTTCTTT. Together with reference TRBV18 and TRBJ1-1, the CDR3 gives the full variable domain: NAGVMQNPRHLVRRRGQEARLRCSPMKGHSHVYWYRQLPEEGLKFMVYLQKENIIDESGMPKERFSAEFPKEGPSILRIQQVVRGDSAAYFCASSPNPTQDTEAFFGQGTRLTVV.

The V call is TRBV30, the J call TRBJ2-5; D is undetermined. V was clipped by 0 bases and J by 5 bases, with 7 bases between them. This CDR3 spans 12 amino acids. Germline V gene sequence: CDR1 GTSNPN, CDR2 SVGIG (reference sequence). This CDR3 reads CAWSVLWETQYF. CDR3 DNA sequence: TGTGCCTGGAGTGTACTGTGGGAGACCCAGTACTTC.

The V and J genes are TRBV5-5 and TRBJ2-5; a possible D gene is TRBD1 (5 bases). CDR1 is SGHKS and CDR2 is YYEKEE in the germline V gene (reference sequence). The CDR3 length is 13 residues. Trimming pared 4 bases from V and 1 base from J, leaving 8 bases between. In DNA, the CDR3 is TGTGCCAGCAGCGGGGCTCTCCAAGAGACCCAGTACTTC. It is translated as CASSGALQETQYF.

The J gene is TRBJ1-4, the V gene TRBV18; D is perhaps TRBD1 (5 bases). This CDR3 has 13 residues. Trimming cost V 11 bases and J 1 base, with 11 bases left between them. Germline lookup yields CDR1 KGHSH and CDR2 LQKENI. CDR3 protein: CAERGQTNEKLFF. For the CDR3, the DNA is TGTGCCGAACGGGGCCAAACTAATGAAAAACTGTTTTTT. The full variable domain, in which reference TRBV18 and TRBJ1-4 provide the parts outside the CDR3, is NAGVMQNPRHLVRRRGQEARLRCSPMKGHSHVYWYRQLPEEGLKFMVYLQKENIIDESGMPKERFSAEFPKEGPSILRIQQVVRGDSAAYFCAERGQTNEKLFFGSGTQLSVL.

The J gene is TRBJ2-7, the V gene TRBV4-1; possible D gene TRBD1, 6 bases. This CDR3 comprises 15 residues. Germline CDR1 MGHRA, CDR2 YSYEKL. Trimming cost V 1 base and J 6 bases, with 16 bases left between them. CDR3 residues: CASSQGPQGRREQYF. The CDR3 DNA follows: TGCGCCAGCAGCCAAGGCCCGCAGGGGCGTCGCGAGCAGTACTTC.

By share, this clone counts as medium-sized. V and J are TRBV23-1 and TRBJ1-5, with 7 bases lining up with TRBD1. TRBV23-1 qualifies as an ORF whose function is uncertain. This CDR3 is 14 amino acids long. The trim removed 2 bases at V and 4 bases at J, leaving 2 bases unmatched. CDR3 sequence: CASSQGQVNQPQHF. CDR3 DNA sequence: TGCGCCAGCAGTCAAGGACAGGTGAATCAGCCCCAGCATTTT.

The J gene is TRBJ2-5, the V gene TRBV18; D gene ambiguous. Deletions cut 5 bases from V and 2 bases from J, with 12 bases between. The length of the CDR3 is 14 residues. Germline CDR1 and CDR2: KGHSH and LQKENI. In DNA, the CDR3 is TGTGCCAGCTCAGCACGATCAGGTCAAGAGACCCAGTACTTC. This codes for CASSARSGQETQYF.

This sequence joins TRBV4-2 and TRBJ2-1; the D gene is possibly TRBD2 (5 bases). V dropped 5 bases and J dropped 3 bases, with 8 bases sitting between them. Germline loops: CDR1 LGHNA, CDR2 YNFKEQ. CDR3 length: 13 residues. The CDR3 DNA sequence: TGTGCCAGCAGCTCCCGGGACTACAATGAGCAGTTCTTC. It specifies CASSSRDYNEQFF.

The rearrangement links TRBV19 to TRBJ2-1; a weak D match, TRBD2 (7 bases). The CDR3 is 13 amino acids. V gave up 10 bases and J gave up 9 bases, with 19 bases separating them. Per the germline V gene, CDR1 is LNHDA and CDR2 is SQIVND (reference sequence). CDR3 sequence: CAIEPGGGGEQFF. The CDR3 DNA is TGTGCCATTGAGCCCGGGGGAGGGGGTGAGCAGTTCTTC.

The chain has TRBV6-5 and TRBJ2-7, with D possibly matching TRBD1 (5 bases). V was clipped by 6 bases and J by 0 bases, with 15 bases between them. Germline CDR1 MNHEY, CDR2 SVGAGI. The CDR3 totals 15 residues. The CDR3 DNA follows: TGTGCCAGCAGACGCCGACAGACCAGCTCCTACGAGCAGTACTTC. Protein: CASRRRQTSSYEQYF.

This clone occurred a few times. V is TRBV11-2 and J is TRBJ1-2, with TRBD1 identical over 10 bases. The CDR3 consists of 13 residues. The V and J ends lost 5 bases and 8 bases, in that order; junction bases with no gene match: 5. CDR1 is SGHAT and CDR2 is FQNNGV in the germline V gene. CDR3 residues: CASSPGQGDGYTF. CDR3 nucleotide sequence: TGTGCCAGCAGCCCTGGACAGGGGGACGGCTACACCTTC.

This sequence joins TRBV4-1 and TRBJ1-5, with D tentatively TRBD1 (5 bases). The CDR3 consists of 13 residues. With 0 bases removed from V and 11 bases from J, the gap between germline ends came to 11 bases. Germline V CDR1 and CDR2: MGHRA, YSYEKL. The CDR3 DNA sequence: TGCGCCAGCAGCCAAGAGACCCGGGGGACCCAGCATTTT. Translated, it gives CASSQETRGTQHF.